This is a list of T cell receptor beta chains from one sample in a study of breast tumors, draining lymph nodes, adjacent tissues. TCRdb reprocessed the multiplex PCR reads via MiXCR and lists one record per CDR3 protein. Counted here are tens of thousands of distinct CDR3 sequences, approximately 31% occurring once; the ten biggest clones make up over 7.5%. What was sequenced was axillary lymph node tissue. All receptors derive from a female donor with breast cancer. Some clones in this sample may be carry-over from other donors' samples. Each CDR3 is given with its conserved first and last residue. The D gene is left open where the match is weak. Some rows have no size entry. The others give once, few or many, or a class for an expanded clone.

abundance,len,d_gene,j_gene,v_gene,CDR3nt,CDR3aa
many,12,.,TRBJ1-3,TRBV25-1,TGTGCCAGCAGTGCTGCTGGAAACACCATATATTTT,CASSAAGNTIYF
.,15,.,TRBJ1-1,TRBV20-1,TGCAGTGCTACTCGGGACACCATAATGAACACTGAAGCTTTCTTT,CSATRDTIMNTEAFF
.,18,TRBD1,TRBJ1-5,TRBV7-6,TGTGCCAGCAGCTTAGCCCGGGACAGGGGGGGAGGCAATCAGCCCCAGCATTTT,CASSLARDRGGGNQPQHF
many,11,.,TRBJ1-2,TRBV6-1,TGTGCCAGCAGTCCGGTCTATGGCTACACCTTC,CASSPVYGYTF
many,16,.,TRBJ2-5,TRBV4-3,TGCGCCAGCAGCCAAGTGAAGGGGTCAGGACAAGAGACCCAGTACTTC,CASSQVKGSGQETQYF
.,14,TRBD1,TRBJ1-4,TRBV4-1,TGCGCCAGCAGCCAGAGGGGACAGGGTGAAAAACTGTTTTTT,CASSQRGQGEKLFF
many,14,.,TRBJ2-5,TRBV7-9,TGTGCCAGCAGCTTGCTAGGATACCAAGAGACCCAGTACTTC,CASSLLGYQETQYF
many,19,TRBD2,TRBJ2-3,TRBV20-1,TGCAGTGCTAGTAAAGGCCTAGCGGGAAGTTGGGGGGGCACAGATACGCAGTATTTT,CSASKGLAGSWGGTDTQYF
few,15,.,TRBJ2-2,TRBV9,TGTGCCAGCAGTGCAGGACTAAGAAACACCGGGGAGCTGTTTTTT,CASSAGLRNTGELFF
many,13,.,TRBJ2-1,TRBV4-1,TGCGCCAGCAGCCAAGAAGAGCGTTATGAGCAGTTCTTC,CASSQEERYEQFF
many,11,.,TRBJ2-3,TRBV10-3,TGTGCCATCAGTCGGGGAGATACGCAGTATTTT,CAISRGDTQYF
.,13,.,TRBJ2-6,TRBV15,TGTGCCACCAGCAGAGACCGTTCCAACGTCCTGACTTTC,CATSRDRSNVLTF
.,14,TRBD2,TRBJ2-1,TRBV11-1,TGCGCCAGCAGCGCGCGGGAGAGGTACAATGAGCAGTTCTTC,CASSARERYNEQFF
many,15,TRBD1,TRBJ2-3,TRBV7-2,TGTGCCAGCAGCTCGCAACCGGGACAGGGGGATACGCAGTATTTT,CASSSQPGQGDTQYF
.,23,.,TRBJ2-7,TRBV5-1,.,CASSFYICSARDYSPGRTYEQYF
many,14,.,TRBJ2-2,TRBV6-5,TGTGCCAGCACGGAAGGGACGAACACCGGGGAGCTGTTTTTT,CASTEGTNTGELFF
.,15,TRBD1,TRBJ2-2,TRBV6-1,TGTGCCAGCAGTCCCCGGACAGGGGCCACCGGGGGGCTGTTTTTT,CASSPRTGATGGLFF
.,10,.,TRBJ1-1,TRBV19,TGTGCCAGTAGGGGAACTGAAGCTTTCTTT,CASRGTEAFF
once,15,.,TRBJ2-5,TRBV27,TGTGCCAGCAGTATGGGTGGGGGACGGGGAGAGACCCAGTACTTC,CASSMGGGRGETQYF
.,17,.,TRBJ2-2,TRBV5-5,TGTGCTGGCAGCCCACCTCCGGGAAGGGACCACACCGGGGAGCTGTTTTTT,CAGSPPPGRDHTGELFF
many,15,.,TRBJ2-7,TRBV7-9,TGTGCCAGCAGCCCCCCCGCTGCCGGTCGCTACGAGCAGTACTTC,CASSPPAAGRYEQYF
many,15,TRBD2,TRBJ2-7,TRBV15,TGTGCCACCAGCGGAGCGGGAGAGGGAGACGGCGAGCAGTACTTC,CATSGAGEGDGEQYF
.,15,TRBD1,TRBJ1-2,TRBV9,TGTGCCAGCAGCCCCGGGGCAGGGGGACAAGATGGCTACACCTTC,CASSPGAGGQDGYTF
many,13,.,TRBJ2-3,TRBV5-1,TGCGCCAGCAGCTTGGAGGTCACAGATACGCAGTATTTT,CASSLEVTDTQYF
many,15,TRBD2,TRBJ2-2,TRBV7-3,TGTGCCAGCAGCTTAATGGGAGGGCCGTCCGGGGAGCTGTTTTTT,CASSLMGGPSGELFF
.,16,.,TRBJ2-2,TRBV20-1,TGCAGTGCTAGAATCCGGGGCCCATCGGGTCCCGGGGAGCTGTTTTTT,CSARIRGPSGPGELFF
many,15,.,TRBJ1-2,TRBV7-8,TGTGCCAGCAGCCTCGGACAGACGCGGGTAAGAGGCTACACCTTC,CASSLGQTRVRGYTF
many,13,.,TRBJ1-2,TRBV7-9,TGTGCCATCGAGCCCGGGCTGGTGTATGGCTACACCTTC,CAIEPGLVYGYTF
many,15,TRBD2,TRBJ2-3,TRBV19,TGTGCCAGTAGTATATGGGAGGGCGGCACAGATACGCAGTATTTT,CASSIWEGGTDTQYF
.,13,.,TRBJ1-4,TRBV14,TGTGCCAGCAGCGTGAACCGTGGGACCGAGTTGTTTTTT,CASSVNRGTELFF
many,13,TRBD1,TRBJ2-7,TRBV5-1,TGCGCCAGCAGCCTAGGAATCGGACAGGGAAAGTACTTC,CASSLGIGQGKYF
.,17,TRBD2,TRBJ2-7,TRBV20-1,TGCAGTGCCCTACTAGCGGGAGGGCCGTCTGTATCCTACGAGCAGTGCTTC,CSALLAGGPSVSYEQCF
many,12,.,TRBJ2-1,TRBV6-6,TGTGCCAGCAGAGCAGTTAGAGGTGAGCAGTTCTTC,CASRAVRGEQFF
.,15,.,TRBJ2-5,TRBV9,TGTGCCAGCAGCTTCAGGGGGGAGGGCGAGGGGACCCCGTACTTC,CASSFRGEGEGTPYF
.,13,.,TRBJ1-1,TRBV20-1,TGCAGTGCAAAACAAAGCGTGAACACTGAAGCTTTCTTT,CSAKQSVNTEAFF
.,14,TRBD1,TRBJ2-7,TRBV2,TGTGCCAGCAGTCGACAGGGGGACCCCTACGAGCAGTACTTC,CASSRQGDPYEQYF
.,13,.,TRBJ2-5,TRBV29-1,TGCAGCTTTAGCGGATCGGACCAAGAGACCCAGTACTTC,CSFSGSDQETQYF
many,12,.,TRBJ2-1,TRBV29-1,TGCAGCGTTAGAGCGGACTACAATGAGCAGTTCTTC,CSVRADYNEQFF
many,13,.,TRBJ2-7,TRBV25-1,TGTGCCAGCAGTGAATCTGGGTCCTACGAGCAGTACTTC,CASSESGSYEQYF
.,11,.,TRBJ1-3,TRBV10-3,TGTGCCTCCGGACGGGGAAACCCCATATATTTC,CASGRGNPIYF
many,13,TRBD1,TRBJ1-6,TRBV5-6,TGTGCCAGCAGCGGGGACAGGGCCTCACCCCTCCACTTT,CASSGDRASPLHF
once,14,TRBD1,TRBJ1-2,TRBV20-1,TGCAGTGCTAGAGGGCAGGGACAGTCCGATGGCTACACCTTC,CSARGQGQSDGYTF
.,13,.,TRBJ2-3,TRBV24-1,TGTGCCACCGGGGACGGAATTTCAGATGCGCCGTATTTT,CATGDGISDAPYF
many,13,.,TRBJ2-5,TRBV4-1,TGCGCCAGCAGCCCTAGTCCGGATGAGACCCAGTACTTC,CASSPSPDETQYF
once,18,TRBD1,TRBJ2-5,TRBV2,TGTGCCAGCAGTGATACCGGGACAGCGAACGACCCCGAAGAGACCCAGTACTTC,CASSDTGTANDPEETQYF
many,16,TRBD1,TRBJ2-5,TRBV6-5,TGTGCCAGCAGACGGATGGGACAGGGGGCGGGAGAGACCCAGTACTTC,CASRRMGQGAGETQYF
many,13,.,TRBJ1-5,TRBV10-2,TGCGCCAGCAGTGAAACAGATCCTCAGCCCCAGCATTTT,CASSETDPQPQHF
many,13,.,TRBJ1-2,TRBV6-2/TRBV6-3,TGTGCCAGCAGTTACCTCCCCGGGGGAGGCTACACCTTC,CASSYLPGGGYTF
many,13,.,TRBJ2-7,TRBV5-1,TGCGCCAGCAGTGTGGGAGATCGCTACGAGCAGTACTTC,CASSVGDRYEQYF
many,14,.,TRBJ1-3,TRBV7-9,TGTGCCAGCAGCTGGGGTGGTGGTGGAAACACCATATATTTT,CASSWGGGGNTIYF
many,14,.,TRBJ2-5,TRBV5-1,TGCGCCAGCAGCTTAATAGCGGACCAAGAGACCCAGTACTTC,CASSLIADQETQYF
many,13,.,TRBJ2-7,TRBV24-1,TGTGCCACCAGTGATTTAGGAGGAGGCGAGCAGTACTTC,CATSDLGGGEQYF
many,13,.,TRBJ2-1,TRBV6-2/TRBV6-3,TGTGCCAGCATAGGGGACATATACAATGAGCAGTTCTTC,CASIGDIYNEQFF
many,13,.,TRBJ2-7,TRBV3-1,TGTGCCAGCAGCCAATTCCCAGGTTACGAGCAGTACTTC,CASSQFPGYEQYF